This TCR beta chain was obtained from a study of shared clonotypes between healthy human individuals. Replicate PCRs for sorted subsets used approximately 220 ng DNA; this equaled tens of thousands of T cell genomes. This table comes from immunoSEQ multiplex PCR, and its TCRdb copy is limited to in-frame clones, with some not included. The data contain some 2.3 million clones, 85% to 95% of them seen just once; the ten biggest clones take up 0.39%. This receptor was identified in a man younger than 30 in good health. Some clones in this sample may be carry-over from other donors' samples. What was sequenced was naive CD4+ T cells from PBMCs. Stated subset: CD45RA+ positively selected.

The CDR3 coding sequence is TGTGCCAGTAGTCCCACGGGACAGGGGTTTAACAATGAGCAGTTCTTC. Its protein product is CASSPTGQGFNNEQFF. The V and J genes are TRBV19 and TRBJ2-1; TRBD1 agrees at 10 bases. J gave up 5 bases and V 5 bases, and 9 bases lay outside the gene matches. The CDR3 sequence is 16 residues long. Germline loops: CDR1 LNHDA, CDR2 SQIVND (reference sequence).